This TCR beta chain was recovered during a study of cytomegalovirus exposure and HLA in healthy donors. Study-wide points: The investigators catalogued 150 or so TCR beta chains as cytomegalovirus-associated.

These donors counted as nominally healthy when sampled, but unrecorded immune exposures were likely. The CDR3 runs 14 residues. V dropped 6 bases and J dropped 2; count of bases not matched to a gene: 5. Germline CDR1 reads SNHLY; CDR2 reads FYNNEI. On this clone: The antigen remains unidentified.

The PCR contained 60 Vbeta and 13 Jbeta primers. Assay used: immunoSEQ multiplex PCR; TCRdb lists only in-frame clones, some missing. The sample totals about 200,000 clones. Sequencing was carried out using PBMCs. This chain uses TRBV2 with TRBJ2-7; 9 bases fit TRBD1. This receptor was obtained from a girl aged 2 to 10 in good health and CMV-seropositive. The CDR3 coding sequence is TGTGCCAGCAGCGTTAACAGGGGGCCCTACGAGCAGTACTTC. Translating gives CASSVNRGPYEQYF.